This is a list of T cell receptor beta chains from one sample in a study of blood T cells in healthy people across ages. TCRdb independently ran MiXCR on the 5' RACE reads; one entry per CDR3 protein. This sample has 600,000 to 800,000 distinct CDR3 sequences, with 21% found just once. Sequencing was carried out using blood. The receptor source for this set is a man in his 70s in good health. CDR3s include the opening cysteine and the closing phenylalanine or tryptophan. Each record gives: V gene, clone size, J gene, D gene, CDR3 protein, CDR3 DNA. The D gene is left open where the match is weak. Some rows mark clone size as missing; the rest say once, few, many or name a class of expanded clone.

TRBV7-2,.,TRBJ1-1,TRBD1,CASSLGRDRKTHAEAFF,TGTGCCAGCAGCTTAGGGAGGGACAGGAAGACGCACGCTGAAGCTTTCTTT
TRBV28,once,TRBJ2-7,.,CASRPPGDREQYF,TGTGCCAGCAGGCCGCCCGGGGATCGCGAGCAGTACTTC
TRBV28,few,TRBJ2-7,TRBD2,CASSPGTSRGRDYEQYF,TGTGCCAGCAGTCCCGGGACTAGCCGAGGTCGGGACTACGAGCAGTACTTC
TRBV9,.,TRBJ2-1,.,CASSVGIGNSYNEQFF,TGTGCCAGCAGCGTAGGGATCGGAAACTCCTACAATGAGCAGTTCTTC
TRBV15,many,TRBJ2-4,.,CATSRDLRENQYF,TGTGCCACCAGCAGAGATCTAAGGGAGAACCAGTACTTC
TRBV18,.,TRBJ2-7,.,CASSPPGVRGYEQYF,TGTGCCAGCTCACCACCGGGTGTCAGGGGCTACGAGCAGTACTTC
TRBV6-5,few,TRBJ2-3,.,CASSYDGSSTDTQYF,TGTGCCAGCAGTTATGACGGCTCTAGCACAGATACGCAGTATTTT
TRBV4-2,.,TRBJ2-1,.,CASSQDLSSSYNEQFF,TGTGCCAGCAGCCAAGATCTTTCGAGCTCCTACAATGAGCAGTTCTTC
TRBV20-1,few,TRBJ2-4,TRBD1,CSARLDRENIQYF,TGCAGTGCTCGCCTGGACAGGGAAAACATTCAGTACTTC
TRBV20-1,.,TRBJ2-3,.,CIIEGTDTQYF,TGCATTATAGAGGGCACAGATACGCAGTATTTT
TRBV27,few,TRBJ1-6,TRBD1,CASSLGDRQYNSPLHF,TGTGCCAGCAGTCTCGGGGACAGGCAGTATAATTCACCCCTCCACTTT
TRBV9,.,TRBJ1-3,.,CASSGTGALSGNTIYF,TGTGCCAGCAGCGGGACCGGGGCCCTCTCTGGAAACACCATATATTTT
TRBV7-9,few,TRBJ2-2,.,CASSLDNSAGELFF,TGTGCCAGCAGCTTAGACAACAGTGCCGGGGAGCTGTTTTTT
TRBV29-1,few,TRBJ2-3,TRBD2,CSVEDRGGITDTQYF,TGCAGCGTTGAAGATCGGGGGGGAATCACAGATACGCAGTATTTT
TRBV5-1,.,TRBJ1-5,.,CASSLGQGINQPQHF,TGCGCCAGCAGCTTGGGGCAGGGGATCAATCAGCCCCAGCATTTT
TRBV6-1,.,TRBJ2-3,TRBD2,CASSQETSGRRNF,TGTGCCAGCAGTCAAGAGACTAGCGGGAGGCGGAATTTT
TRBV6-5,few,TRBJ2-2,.,CASSRTKNTGELFF,TGTGCCAGCAGCAGGACTAAGAACACCGGGGAGCTGTTTTTT
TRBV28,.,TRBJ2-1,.,CASSLTGTQQFF,TGTGCCAGCAGCCTAACCGGGACTCAGCAGTTCTTC
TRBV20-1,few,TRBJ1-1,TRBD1,CSARDLAGGLNTEAFF,TGCAGTGCTAGAGATTTGGCAGGGGGCCTGAACACTGAAGCTTTCTTT
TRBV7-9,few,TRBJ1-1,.,CAGSLGPRPKNTEAFF,TGTGCCGGCAGCTTAGGACCCCGACCCAAGAACACTGAAGCTTTCTTT
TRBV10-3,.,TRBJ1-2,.,CAISGTAIPYGYTF,TGTGCCATCAGCGGGACGGCCATACCCTATGGCTACACCTTC
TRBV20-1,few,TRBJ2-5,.,CSARDKSPVETQYF,TGCAGTGCTAGAGATAAGAGCCCGGTGGAGACCCAGTACTTC
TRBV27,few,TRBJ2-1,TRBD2,CASSFRLAGGRNEQFF,TGTGCCAGCAGTTTCCGACTAGCGGGAGGAAGGAATGAGCAGTTCTTC
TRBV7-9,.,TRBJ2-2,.,CASRAGTGELFF,TGTGCCAGCAGAGCGGGTACCGGGGAGCTGTTTTTT
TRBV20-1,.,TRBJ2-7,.,CSARDRRGRYEQYF,TGCAGTGCTAGAGATCGGCGGGGGCGGTACGAGCAGTACTTC
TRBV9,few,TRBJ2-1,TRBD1,CASSVPGTGGGSSYNEQFF,TGTGCCAGCAGCGTCCCCGGGACAGGGGGGGGTAGCTCCTACAATGAGCAGTTCTTC
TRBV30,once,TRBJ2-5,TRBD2,CAWSVLAGPGETQYF,TGTGCCTGGAGCGTACTAGCGGGCCCGGGGGAGACCCAGTACTTC
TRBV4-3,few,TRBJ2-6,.,CASSQEALSGANVLTF,TGCGCCAGCAGCCAAGAAGCTCTTTCTGGGGCCAACGTCCTGACTTTC
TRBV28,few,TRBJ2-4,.,CASSPQGLAKNIQYF,TGTGCCAGCAGTCCGCAGGGGCTAGCCAAAAACATTCAGTACTTC
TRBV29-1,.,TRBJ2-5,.,CSVGLGDF,TGCAGCGTTGGTCTGGGAGACTTC
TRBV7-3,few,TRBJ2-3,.,CASSPLGGGSDSTDTQYF,TGTGCCAGCAGCCCCCTTGGGGGCGGGAGCGATAGCACAGATACGCAGTATTTT
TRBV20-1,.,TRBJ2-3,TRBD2,CSARAPGGSADTQYF,TGCAGTGCTAGAGCACCTGGCGGGAGCGCAGATACGCAGTATTTT
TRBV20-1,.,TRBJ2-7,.,CSARDSKKGLGYEQYF,TGCAGTGCTAGAGATTCGAAGAAGGGTTTGGGCTACGAGCAGTACTTC
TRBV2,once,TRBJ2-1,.,CASSVGGGYYNEQFF,TGTGCCAGCAGTGTAGGGGGAGGATACTACAATGAGCAGTTCTTC
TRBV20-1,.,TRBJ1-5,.,CSAREDLGGSLSNQPQHF,TGCAGTGCTAGAGAGGACTTGGGGGGGTCCCTCAGCAATCAGCCCCAGCATTTT
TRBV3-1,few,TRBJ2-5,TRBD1,CASSHLDRAGETQYF,TGTGCCAGCAGCCACCTGGACAGGGCGGGAGAGACCCAGTACTTC
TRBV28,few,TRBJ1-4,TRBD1,CASSIGQGLTNEKLFF,TGTGCCAGCAGTATCGGACAGGGGTTAACTAATGAAAAACTGTTTTTT
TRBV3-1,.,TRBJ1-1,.,CASSQGGGAEAFF,TGTGCCAGCAGCCAAGGGGGGGGGGCTGAAGCTTTCTTT
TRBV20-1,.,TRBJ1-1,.,CSAATVGGAFF,TGCAGTGCTGCGACAGTCGGGGGGGCTTTCTTT
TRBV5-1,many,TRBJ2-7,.,CASSSGGSSYEQYF,TGCGCCAGCAGTTCCGGGGGAAGCTCCTACGAGCAGTACTTC
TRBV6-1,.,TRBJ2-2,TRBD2,CASSGSAGLAGATGELFF,TGTGCCAGCAGTGGGTCAGCCGGACTAGCGGGAGCTACCGGGGAGCTGTTTTTT
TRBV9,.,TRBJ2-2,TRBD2,CASSVGREGTGELFF,TGTGCCAGCAGCGTTGGGCGGGAGGGTACCGGGGAGCTGTTTTTT
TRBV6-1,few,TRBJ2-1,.,CASSDHSRGDNEQFF,TGTGCCAGCAGTGACCACAGCCGAGGAGACAATGAGCAGTTCTTC
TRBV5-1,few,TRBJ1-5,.,CASSLGGLNQPQHF,TGCGCCAGCAGCTTGGGGGGGTTAAATCAGCCCCAGCATTTT
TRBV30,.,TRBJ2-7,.,CAWSQTGPEQYF,TGTGCCTGGAGCCAAACAGGGCCCGAGCAGTACTTC
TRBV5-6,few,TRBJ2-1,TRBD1,CASSSTGGAYNEQFF,TGTGCCAGCAGCTCGACAGGGGGCGCCTACAATGAGCAGTTCTTC
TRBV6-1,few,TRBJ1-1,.,CASSEPGRGNTEAFF,TGTGCCAGCAGTGAACCAGGGCGTGGGAACACTGAAGCTTTCTTT
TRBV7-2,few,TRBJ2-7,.,CASSLGPARDEQYF,TGTGCCAGCAGCTTAGGGCCAGCCCGCGACGAGCAGTACTTC